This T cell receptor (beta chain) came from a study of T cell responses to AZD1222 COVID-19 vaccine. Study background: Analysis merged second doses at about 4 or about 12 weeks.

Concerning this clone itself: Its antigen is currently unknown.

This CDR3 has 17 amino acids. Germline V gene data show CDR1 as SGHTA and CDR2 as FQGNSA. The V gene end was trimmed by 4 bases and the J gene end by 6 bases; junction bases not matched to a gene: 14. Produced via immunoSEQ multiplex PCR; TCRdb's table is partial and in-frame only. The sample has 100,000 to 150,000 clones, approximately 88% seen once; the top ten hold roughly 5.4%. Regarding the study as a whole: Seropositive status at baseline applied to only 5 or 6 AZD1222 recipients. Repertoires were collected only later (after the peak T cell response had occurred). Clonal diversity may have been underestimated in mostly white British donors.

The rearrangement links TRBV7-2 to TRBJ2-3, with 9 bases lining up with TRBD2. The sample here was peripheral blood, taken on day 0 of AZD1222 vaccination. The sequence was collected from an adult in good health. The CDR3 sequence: CASSSSRSGGPPDTQYF. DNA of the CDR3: TGTGCCAGCAGCTCCTCCAGGAGCGGGGGGCCGCCCGATACGCAGTATTTT.